The present TCR beta chain was sequenced within a study of cytomegalovirus exposure and HLA in healthy donors. This clone was seen more than once but under ten times. What it binds is unknown. The ends were cut back, 0 bases at V and 6 bases at J, with 12 bases in the middle. CDR1 is GTSNPN, CDR2 SVGIG, per germline (reference sequence). The CDR3 extends over 13 amino acids. A multiplex PCR was run with 60 Vbeta primers and 13 Jbeta primers. Clones were read by immunoSEQ multiplex PCR, and TCRdb kept only the in-frame ones, dropping some. This sample yields 100,000 to 150,000 clones, of which around 73% are seen a single time; roughly 3% belongs to the top ten. Findings and limits, study-wide: Among CMV-associated TCR beta chains, most appeared HLA-restricted in a later analysis.

Sequencing was carried out using PBMCs. The V call is TRBV30, the J call TRBJ2-7; weak D call: TRBD2 (5 bases). The TCR was taken from a human donor in good health. CDR3: CAWSVGIGGEQYF. In DNA form, the CDR3 reads TGTGCCTGGAGTGTGGGAATAGGAGGCGAGCAGTACTTC.